Following are 10 T cell receptor beta chains from one sample sequenced in a study of T-cell memory formation after mild COVID-19. TCRdb itself ran the 5' RACE reads through MiXCR, one entry per CDR3 protein. The repertoire holds about 44,000 distinct CDR3 sequences, with over 6.5% as singletons. Sample: PBMCs or a T cell subset sorted from them (not recorded which). These receptors were taken from an adult who had mild COVID-19 (a few samples of this study predate the infection). Cell type and time point are not known.

The chain couples TRBV19 to TRBJ1-5; D is undetermined. This CDR3 is 15 amino acids long. Between the trimmed V and J ends, which lost 4 bases and 5 bases, there was a span of 15 bases. The V gene's germline CDR1 is LNHDA and CDR2 SQIVND (reference sequence). The CDR3 protein is CASSTSWGGDQPQHF. CDR3 nucleotides: TGTGCCAGTAGTACCTCGTGGGGTGGCGATCAGCCCCAGCATTTT.

V and J are TRBV19 and TRBJ2-3; the D is unclear. V shed 3 bases and J shed 9 bases, with 16 bases lying between them. The CDR3 runs to 14 residues. Germline V gives CDR1 LNHDA, CDR2 SQIVND (reference sequence). The CDR3 sequence: CASSIDSGQRTQYF. CDR3 bases: TGTGCCAGTAGTATTGATTCAGGCCAGAGGACGCAGTATTTT.

The chain recombines TRBV12-3 or TRBV12-4 with TRBJ1-5; D may be TRBD1 (5 bases). CDR3 length equals 15 residues. V lost 3 bases and J 7 bases, leaving 16 bases between the germline ends. The CDR3 loop is CASSFGGESGQPQHF. CDR3 sequence (DNA): TGTGCCAGCAGTTTTGGGGGGGAATCAGGGCAGCCCCAGCATTTT.

This clonotype has a count of ten or more. The chain is built from TRBV29-1 and TRBJ2-1; D not resolved. The CDR3 length is 9 residues. The V gene's germline CDR1 is SQVTM and CDR2 ANQGSEA. The ends were cut back, 3 bases at V and 8 bases at J, with 2 bases in the middle. This chain's CDR3 is CSVEYEQFF. The CDR3 DNA reads as TGCAGCGTTGAGTATGAGCAGTTCTTC.

This clonotype was detected only a few times. At one boundary the junction diverges from the germline segment, which might be a read error. This chain joins TRBV6-1 and TRBJ2-1; 14 nucleotides match TRBD2. Germline V gives CDR1 MNHNS, CDR2 SASEGT. The CDR3 length is 16 residues. The CDR3: CASSVTSGGAYDEQFF. CDR3 DNA sequence: TGTGCCAGCAGTGTGACTAGCGGGGGGGCCTACGATGAGCAGTTCTTC.

The table lists this clonotype with many counts. This chain uses TRBV6-2 or TRBV6-3 with TRBJ2-3; a possible D gene is TRBD1 (6 bases). Looked up from germline, CDR1 is MNHEY and CDR2 is SVGEGT. This CDR3 region has 17 residues. The ends were cut back, 7 bases at V and 3 bases at J, with 23 bases in the middle. The DNA for the CDR3 is TGTGCCAGCACTGGGGGCCCCGGCGGTCTTAGAACAGATACGCAGTATTTT. It yields the protein CASTGGPGGLRTDTQYF.

This clonotype was picked up many times. The CDR3 here is CSALQPSGTTYNEQFF. The DNA of the CDR3 is TGCAGCGCTCTCCAACCTAGCGGGACGACCTACAATGAGCAGTTCTTC. The genes are TRBV29-1 and TRBJ2-1; the match to TRBD2 covers 9 bases. The trim removed 7 bases at V and 2 bases at J, leaving 12 bases unmatched. CDR1 and CDR2 (germline): SQVTM, ANQGSEA. CDR3 length equals 16 residues.

This clonotype was observed many times. This rearrangement joins TRBV29-1 to TRBJ2-2, with D unresolved. The CDR3 extends over 12 amino acids. Germline V gene sequence: CDR1 SQVTM, CDR2 ANQGSEA. V gave up 7 bases and J gave up 3 bases, with 9 bases separating them. The CDR3 loop is CSGGQHTGELFF. CDR3 in DNA: TGCAGCGGGGGTCAGCACACCGGGGAGCTGTTTTTT.

This clonotype was recorded a few times. The V gene is TRBV20-1, the J gene TRBJ2-2; TRBD2 matches 9 bases. This CDR3 is 14 amino acids long. Germline V gene lookup returns CDR1 DFQATT and CDR2 SNEGSKA (reference sequence). Trimming cost V 5 bases and J 5 bases; bases outside gene matches: 6. CDR3 protein: CSARAGGGTGELFF. In nucleotides, the CDR3 is TGCAGTGCTCGAGCGGGGGGTGGTACCGGGGAGCTGTTTTTT.

There are a few counts of this clonotype. The rearrangement uses TRBV18 and TRBJ2-1, with D possibly matching TRBD1 (6 bases). This CDR3 has 15 amino acids. Germline loops: CDR1 KGHSH, CDR2 LQKENI. Trimming removed 3 bases at V and 5 bases at J, with 14 bases between. CDR3 amino acids: CASSPRLGDNNEQFF. CDR3 in DNA: TGTGCCAGCTCACCCCGATTAGGGGACAACAATGAGCAGTTCTTC. The whole variable domain, remainder taken from reference TRBV18 and TRBJ2-1, is NAGVMQNPRHLVRRRGQEARLRCSPMKGHSHVYWYRQLPEEGLKFMVYLQKENIIDESGMPKERFSAEFPKEGPSILRIQQVVRGDSAAYFCASSPRLGDNNEQFFGPGTRLTVL.